The clone carrying this T cell receptor beta chain has more than one count but fewer than ten. Its target is not known. Looked up from germline, CDR1 is SGHAT and CDR2 is FQNNGV. CDR3 length: 18 amino acids. V was trimmed by 3 bases and J by 0 bases, leaving 17 bases between them. These data are taken from a study of human T cells and chemical hapten exposure. Via MiXCR, TCRdb re-called the RACE reads, giving one row per CDR3 protein. Here the sample spans approximately 57,000 distinct CDR3 sequences, 9.5% to 10% being singletons. The time point: pre-sensitization, week 0. The treatment here: therapeutic diphenylcyclopropenone sensitization with weekly scalp DPC. Study-level points and caveats: Compared with pre-sensitization or healthy control sets, expanded TCRs clustered more. Alopecia in all donors means immunity may differ from healthy individuals.

J is TRBJ2-2 and V is TRBV11-2, with D possibly being TRBD2 (6 bases). The receptor was derived from a man aged 35-49 years with alopecia areata. Some clones in this sample may be carry-over from other donors' samples. The starting material was whole blood, obtained in connection with sensitization to the hapten diphenylcyclopropenone (DPC). The CDR3, as DNA: TGTGCCAGCAGCTTGGTTCGGGGGAGGAACGCGAACACCGGGGAGCTGTTTTTT. Protein product: CASSLVRGRNANTGELFF.